This T cell receptor (beta chain) is drawn from a study of regulatory T cells in long-lasting Graves disease. V lost 2 bases, J lost 4 bases, and 10 bases stayed unmatched. CDR3 length equals 15 residues. The germline CDR1 and CDR2 sequences are DFQATT and SNEGSKA (reference sequence). Time point of the sample: newly diagnosed GD, antithyroid drugs for less than 3 months. RNA extracted from PBMCs served as the sequencing template. The TCR beta library used iRepertoire HTBI primers with Arm-PCR amplification of CDR3. Via MiXCR, TCRdb re-called the multiplex PCR reads, giving one row per CDR3 protein. The profile covers approximately 300,000 distinct CDR3 sequences, with about a sixth appearing a single time and less than 45% taken by the ten largest. In its sample, this clonotype was seen many times.

Material: peripheral blood mononuclear cells (PBMCs), obtained at new diagnosis, from a patient treated with antithyroid drugs. The clonotype comes from a female donor with Graves disease. V is TRBV20-1 and J is TRBJ1-1, with TRBD1 matching over 7 bases. The CDR3 DNA follows: TGCAGTGCTAGAATTGACAGGGAAGTTACCACTGAAGCTTTCTTT. This encodes CSARIDREVTTEAFF.